This T cell receptor (beta chain) was obtained from a study of regulatory T cells in long-lasting Graves disease. Points from the study as a whole: Study was limited to peripheral blood, excluding thyroid tissue.

This clonotype was picked up many times. As yet, its antigen is unknown. Stated time point: persistent/refractory GD, antithyroid drugs over 5 years with positive TRAb. Construction of the TCR library relied on RNA isolated from PBMCs. CDR3-region Arm-PCR and iRepertoire HTBI primers produced the TCR beta libraries. TCRdb reanalysed the multiplex PCR reads using MiXCR and keeps one entry per CDR3 protein. The table has roughly 500,000 distinct CDR3 sequences, about a fifth seen once. In germline, CDR1 is MDHEN, CDR2 SYDVKM. The CDR3 runs 13 residues. V shed 6 bases, J shed 6 bases, and the junction held 7 bases outside the gene matches.

Here the sequenced sample was peripheral blood mononuclear cells (PBMCs), taken when the disease was refractory, from a patient treated with antithyroid drugs. This receptor was identified in a female donor with Graves disease. The V gene is TRBV28, the J gene TRBJ2-7; 8 bases align to TRBD1. This CDR3 is CASRRGRGLEQYF. The CDR3 DNA reads as TGTGCCAGCAGGAGGGGCAGGGGGCTCGAGCAGTACTTC. The full variable domain, completed using reference TRBV28 and TRBJ2-7, is DVKVTQSSRYLVKRTGEKVFLECVQDMDHENMFWYRQDPGLGLRLIYFSYDVKMKEKGDIPEGYSVSREKKERFSLILESASTNQTSMYLCASRRGRGLEQYFGPGTRLTVT.